This T cell receptor beta chain was sequenced in a study of T-cell reconstitution after alpha-beta-depleted transplantation in children. Study-level findings and limits: Surviving recipient T cells and intrathymic progenitors accounted for some patients' high TCRbeta diversity at day 60. Expanded graft clones, several hundred of them, were reportedly the source of alpha-beta T cells about two months after transplant. From newly produced T cells came most of the T-cell counts and diversity one year after transplant.

Germline V gives CDR1 LNHDA, CDR2 SQIVND (reference sequence). The CDR3 runs 15 residues. The J segment lost 0 bases and the V segment lost 7 bases, leaving 5 bases of the junction unmatched. In the case of this clonotype: Antigen: not known.

Unique molecular identifiers were used in preparing the TCRbeta library. TCRdb called the PCR reads again in MiXCR, with one record for every CDR3 protein. The sample lists about 260,000 distinct CDR3 sequences; 8.2% were seen once. The chain is built from TRBV19 and TRBJ1-3, with 8 bases lining up with TRBD1. Specimen: PBMCs, mostly from graft donor cells, collected 180 days after TCRalphabeta/CD19-depleted stem cell transplant. This TCR derives from a male patient aged 10 to 17 who had a stem cell transplant for acute lymphoblastic leukemia, so the T cells may come from the graft donor. The CDR3 nucleotides are TGTGCCAGTACTCGGGGACAGGACTCTGGAAACACCATATATTTT. It specifies CASTRGQDSGNTIYF.